The 24 T cell receptor beta chains reported below all come from one sample, sequenced in a study of T cell responses to AZD1222 COVID-19 vaccine. Sequencing was performed with immunoSEQ multiplex PCR; in TCRdb, only in-frame clones are kept and a portion is missing. The data hold tens of thousands of clones, with around 90% observed a single time. This specimen consisted of peripheral blood, obtained 28 days after the second AZD1222 dose. The receptors here all came from an adult who received the AZD1222 COVID-19 vaccine.

This rearrangement joins TRBV20-1 to TRBJ1-3; 7 nucleotides match TRBD1. V lost 3 bases and J lost 0; bases outside the gene matches: 5. This CDR3 comprises 15 residues. Per the germline V gene, CDR1 is DFQATT and CDR2 is SNEGSKA (reference sequence). CDR3 coding DNA: TGCAGTGCTAGTGGGGACAGTCCCTCTGGAAACACCATATATTTT. It specifies CSASGDSPSGNTIYF.

The V and J genes are TRBV27 and TRBJ1-1; D uncertain. This CDR3 contains 13 residues. Germline CDR1 and CDR2: MNHEY and SMNVEV (reference sequence). With 1 base removed from V and 1 base from J, the gap between germline ends came to 4 bases. CDR3 sequence (DNA): TGTGCCAGCAGTTTATTAAAGAACACTGAAGCTTTCTTT. This gives the protein CASSLLKNTEAFF.

The J gene is TRBJ2-5, the V gene TRBV9; 9 nucleotides agree with TRBD1. Germline V gene lookup returns CDR1 SGDLS and CDR2 YYNGEE. The ends lost 4 bases at V and 4 bases at J; junction bases unmatched: 11. This CDR3 region has 16 residues. The CDR3 sequence is CASSPHLGTGSETQYF. CDR3 coding DNA: TGTGCCAGCAGCCCTCATCTGGGGACAGGGTCAGAGACCCAGTACTTC. Complete variable domain (other parts from reference TRBV9 and TRBJ2-5): DSGVTQTPKHLITATGQRVTLRCSPRSGDLSVYWYQQSLDQGLQFLIQYYNGEERAKGNILERFSAQQFPDLHSELNLSSLELGDSALYFCASSPHLGTGSETQYFGPGTRLLVL.

V usage is TRBV6-6 and J usage is TRBJ2-7; 7 nucleotides line up with TRBD1. Trimming took 7 bases from V and 5 from J; bases not matched to a gene: 8. In germline, CDR1 is MNHNY, CDR2 SVGAGI (reference sequence). CDR3 size: 13 residues. CDR3 nucleotides: TGTGCCAGCACCCTTGACAGGGTTGACGAGCAGTACTTC. Its protein product is CASTLDRVDEQYF.

The V gene is TRBV24-1, the J gene TRBJ2-5; 7 positions match TRBD1. Looked up from germline, CDR1 is KGHDR and CDR2 is SFDVKD. The CDR3 runs 16 residues. Trimming at V came to 3 bases and at J to 4 bases, leaving 10 bases not matched to a gene. The CDR3 protein is CATSDPHRGMIETQYF. CDR3 DNA sequence: TGTGCCACCAGTGATCCCCACAGGGGAATGATAGAGACCCAGTACTTC.

The chain combines TRBV30 with TRBJ2-5; 8 bases agree with TRBD2. Germline loops: CDR1 GTSNPN, CDR2 SVGIG (reference sequence). The length of the CDR3 is 13 residues. V lost 2 bases, J lost 5 bases, and 4 bases stayed unmatched. The CDR3 region is CAWSSGGRETQYF. DNA for the CDR3: TGTGCCTGGAGTAGCGGGGGCCGGGAGACCCAGTACTTC.

The chain couples TRBV11-2 to TRBJ1-2, with 7 positions matching TRBD1. Germline CDR1 is SGHAT and CDR2 is FQNNGV. After removal of 5 bases from V and 4 bases from J, the junction contained 10 bases not matched to a gene. The CDR3 loop spans 15 amino acids. The CDR3 nucleotides read TGTGCCAGCAGCGCTACAGGGGACCGAGGCTATGGCTACACCTTC. Translating gives CASSATGDRGYGYTF.

The chain joins TRBV19 to TRBJ1-2; D ambiguous. This CDR3 spans 14 amino acids. Trimming took off 6 bases at V and 2 bases at J, with 13 bases between the two ends. Germline loops: CDR1 LNHDA, CDR2 SQIVND (reference sequence). CDR3 nucleotides: TGTGCCAGTAGCCTGACCGACGGCAACTATGGCTACACCTTC. Translation: CASSLTDGNYGYTF.

V and J are TRBV7-2 and TRBJ2-3; the D is unclear. V lost 2 bases and J lost 3, with 9 bases in between. The CDR3 is made up of 14 amino acids. CDR1 SGHTA and CDR2 FQGNSA come from the germline V gene. The CDR3 DNA sequence: TGTGCCAGCAGCTTATTCGGCCCGACAGATACGCAGTATTTT. It encodes CASSLFGPTDTQYF.

The chain employs TRBV6-5 and TRBJ1-2; TRBD1 might be the D (6 bases). V was trimmed by 6 bases and J by 4 bases, leaving 12 bases between them. This CDR3 contains 13 residues. The germline gives CDR1 MNHEY, CDR2 SVGAGI. CDR3 in DNA: TGTGCCAGCAGCCGGGACACGTCCTATGGCTACACCTTC. Its translation is CASSRDTSYGYTF.

V is TRBV19 and J is TRBJ2-1, with D possibly being TRBD1 (5 bases). CDR1 and CDR2 (germline): LNHDA, SQIVND (reference sequence). Deletions cut 7 bases from V and 1 base from J, with 11 bases between. The CDR3 is 14 amino acids. CDR3 nucleotides: TGTGCCAGTACCCCCGGACAATCCTACAATGAGCAGTTCTTC. This gives the protein CASTPGQSYNEQFF.

This clone is a singleton in its sample. The V and J genes are TRBV5-6 and TRBJ2-7; D uncertain. CDR3 size: 15 residues. Trimming stripped 0 bases from V and 2 bases from J, with 12 bases between. Germline assignment: CDR1 SGHDT and CDR2 YYEEEE. The CDR3 loop is CASSLESRLPYEQYF. CDR3 nucleotides: TGTGCCAGCAGCTTGGAATCCAGGCTCCCCTACGAGCAGTACTTC.

The gene calls are TRBV7-7 and TRBJ2-2, with D perhaps TRBD1 (5 bases). Looked up from germline, CDR1 is SSHAT and CDR2 is FNYEAQ (reference sequence). The CDR3 contains 13 residues. Trimming cost V 5 bases and J 3 bases, with 7 bases left between them. This chain's CDR3 is CASSQQDTGELFF. The CDR3 nucleotides read TGTGCCAGCAGCCAACAGGACACCGGGGAGCTGTTTTTT.

This chain connects TRBV5-6 to TRBJ2-1; 10 bases are shared with TRBD2. Germline V gene lookup returns CDR1 SGHDT and CDR2 YYEEEE. The V segment lost 2 bases and the J segment 5 bases; nucleotides outside the gene matches: 13. The CDR3 covers 18 residues. CDR3 nucleotides: TGTGCCAGCAGCTTTCTAGCGGGAGTAGCATCCTTAGACAATGAGCAGTTCTTC. Protein: CASSFLAGVASLDNEQFF. Supplemented by reference TRBV5-6 and TRBJ2-1, the full variable domain reads DAGVTQSPTHLIKTRGQQVTLRCSPKSGHDTVSWYQQALGQGPQFIFQYYEEEERQRGNFPDRFSGHQFPNYSSELNVNALLLGDSALYLCASSFLAGVASLDNEQFFGPGTRLTVL.

The chain links TRBV5-4 to TRBJ1-1; no definite D call. Trimming pared 4 bases from V and 1 base from J, leaving 11 bases between. The CDR3 has 14 residues. The germline V gene encodes CDR1 SGHNT and CDR2 YYREEE (reference sequence). CDR3 region: CASSRTAQNTEAFF. In DNA form, the CDR3 reads TGTGCCAGCAGCCGGACGGCCCAGAACACTGAAGCTTTCTTT.

The chain uses TRBV19 and TRBJ1-5; D remains unclear. V shed 5 bases and J shed 4 bases, with 15 bases lying between them. The CDR3 has 15 residues. Germline-derived CDR1 and CDR2 are LNHDA and SQIVND (reference sequence). CDR3 loop: CASSGGISLNQPQHF. For the CDR3, the DNA is TGTGCCAGTAGTGGAGGGATATCCTTAAATCAGCCCCAGCATTTT.

The chain combines TRBV5-4 with TRBJ2-7; tentatively, D is TRBD2 (5 bases). Germline lookup yields CDR1 SGHNT and CDR2 YYREEE (reference sequence). Trimming removed 3 bases from V and 4 bases from J, with 14 bases in between. The CDR3 sequence is 14 residues long. The CDR3 nucleotides are TGTGCCAGCAGCTCGGACTTTCGGGCTTACGAGCAGTACTTC. It specifies CASSSDFRAYEQYF.

The J gene is TRBJ2-2, the V gene TRBV2; 11 nucleotides agree with TRBD2. Germline V CDR1 and CDR2: SNHLY, FYNNEI. The CDR3 is made up of 15 amino acids. Trimming took 4 bases from V and 7 from J; bases not matched to a gene: 5. CDR3 protein: CASSGTSGSLGELFF. As DNA, the CDR3 is TGTGCCAGCAGTGGTACTAGCGGGAGCCTCGGGGAGCTGTTTTTT. Full variable domain (outside the CDR3, taken from reference TRBV2 and TRBJ2-2): EPEVTQTPSHQVTQMGQEVILRCVPISNHLYFYWYRQILGQKVEFLVSFYNNEISEKSEIFDDQFSVERPDGSNFTLKIRSTKLEDSAMYFCASSGTSGSLGELFFGEGSRLTVL.

V and J are TRBV3-1 (or the pseudogene TRBV3-2) and TRBJ2-5, with D hard to call. V was clipped by 1 base and J by 3 bases, with 3 bases between them. The V gene's germline CDR1 is LGHDT and CDR2 YNNKEL (reference sequence). The CDR3 is made up of 12 amino acids. The chain's CDR3 is CASSQVKETQYF. The DNA for the CDR3 is TGTGCCAGCAGCCAAGTAAAAGAGACCCAGTACTTC.

This rearrangement joins TRBV2 to TRBJ2-7; D might be TRBD1 or TRBD2, each matching 5 bases. The CDR3 contains 12 residues. Per the germline V gene, CDR1 is SNHLY and CDR2 is FYNNEI. Trimming removed 7 bases at V and 7 bases at J, with 14 bases between. CDR3 sequence reads: CASKSGLAEQYF. Here the CDR3 DNA reads TGTGCCAGCAAATCAGGGTTAGCGGAGCAGTACTTC.

The genes are TRBV12-3 or TRBV12-4 and TRBJ2-1; 9 nucleotides match TRBD1. The CDR3 is 13 amino acids. V lost 6 bases, J lost 10 bases, and 7 bases stayed unmatched. In DNA form, the CDR3 reads TGTGCCAGCAGAAAAGGGACAGGGTTCGAGCAGTTCTTC. Its protein is CASRKGTGFEQFF.

This clone was recorded only once. The genes are TRBV5-1 and TRBJ2-7, with 10 bases aligning to TRBD2. Germline assignment: CDR1 SGHRS and CDR2 YFSETQ. V was clipped by 0 bases and J by 2 bases; unmatched bases: 2. The CDR3 spans 15 residues. CDR3 residues: CASSLELAGPYEQYF. The CDR3 DNA reads as TGCGCCAGCAGCTTGGAACTAGCGGGACCCTACGAGCAGTACTTC.

The chain joins TRBV19 to TRBJ2-7; D may be TRBD1 (6 bases). The germline gives CDR1 LNHDA, CDR2 SQIVND (reference sequence). There are 15 residues in the CDR3. The V and J ends lost 5 bases and 5 bases respectively, with 19 bases between them. The CDR3: CASSLLPGEGDEQYF. The CDR3, as DNA: TGTGCCAGTAGTCTCCTTCCAGGGGAAGGGGACGAGCAGTACTTC.

The chain uses TRBV19 and TRBJ2-1; the match to TRBD2 covers 7 bases. Trimming at V came to 2 bases and at J to 1 base, leaving 8 bases not matched to a gene. The CDR3 is 17 residues long. Germline-derived CDR1 and CDR2 are LNHDA and SQIVND (reference sequence). Here the CDR3 reads CASSIKEGGPSYNEQFF. The CDR3 DNA sequence: TGTGCCAGTAGTATAAAGGAGGGAGGGCCGTCCTACAATGAGCAGTTCTTC.